This entry is about one TCR beta chain. Its target is not known. The sample belongs to a study of cytomegalovirus exposure and HLA in healthy donors. Points from the study as a whole: Roughly uniform depth of sequencing across donors was assumed in presence/absence analyses.

Germline V CDR1 and CDR2: MNHEY, SMNVEV (reference sequence). CDR3 length: 12 amino acids. Trimming shortened V by 6 bases and J by 4 bases, and 9 bases separated the two germline ends. Primers: 60 Vbeta forward and 13 Jbeta reverse. Some clones are missing from TCRdb's copy, which holds only in-frame ones; the method was immunoSEQ multiplex PCR. The sample gives 150,000 to 200,000 clones, roughly 83% of which show up once; about 2.5% is in the top ten. This chain uses TRBV27 with TRBJ1-2, with a tentative D call TRBD1 (6 bases). The material sequenced was PBMCs. The clonotype was recovered from a woman aged 50 to 60 in good health and CMV-seronegative. CDR3 sequence (DNA): TGTGCCAGCAGGGACAGCCCCTATGGCTACACCTTC. Its protein product is CASRDSPYGYTF.